Below, 10 T cell receptor beta chains from the same sample are listed, as sequenced in a study of blood T cell repertoires in COVID-19. The assay was immunoSEQ multiplex PCR, and TCRdb's table has in-frame clones only and misses some. The repertoire consists of hundreds of thousands of clones, with 86% occurring once and the leading ten covering almost 1.5%. Sequenced: peripheral blood. The receptors stem from a woman aged 25-40 years with active or convalescent COVID-19.

The V and J genes are TRBV25-1 and TRBJ1-2; D remains unclear. V lost 1 base and J lost 3, with 12 bases in between. This CDR3 comprises 15 residues. CDR1 is MGHDK and CDR2 is SYGVNS in the germline V gene. In nucleotides, the CDR3 is TGTGCCAGCAGTGAATCCATGGTTGCAGACTATGGCTACACCTTC. Translating it yields CASSESMVADYGYTF.

This rearrangement joins TRBV6-5 to TRBJ1-2; 10 bases map to TRBD1. CDR1 MNHEY and CDR2 SVGAGI come from the germline V gene. The CDR3 length is 15 residues. V was pared by 5 bases and J by 8 bases, with 11 bases of the junction left unmatched. The CDR3 is CASSPSRDRGLGYTF. CDR3 bases: TGTGCCAGCAGTCCTAGCCGTGACAGGGGGCTCGGCTACACCTTC.

The chain links TRBV6-2 or TRBV6-3 to TRBJ2-6; 14 positions agree with TRBD2. The ends lost 5 bases at V and 3 bases at J; junction bases unmatched: 9. The CDR3 is made up of 19 amino acids. From germline, CDR1 is MNHEY and CDR2 SVGEGT. The CDR3, as DNA: TGTGCCAGCAGTCCCGCGTGGACTAGCGGGAGGAATGGGGCCAACGTCCTGACTTTC. This codes for CASSPAWTSGRNGANVLTF.

This clone has just a few counts. This chain connects TRBV7-8 to TRBJ1-6, with a weak D call TRBD1 (5 bases). This CDR3 is built from 14 residues. CDR1 and CDR2 (germline): SGHVS, FQNEAQ. V was pared by 1 base and J by 9 bases, with 10 bases between. This CDR3 reads CASSLERQGSPLHF. The CDR3 nucleotides read TGTGCCAGCAGCTTAGAGCGTCAGGGTTCACCCCTCCACTTT.

The chain joins TRBV30 to TRBJ2-1; a weak D match, TRBD2 (6 bases). CDR1 is GTSNPN, CDR2 SVGIG, per germline (reference sequence). Between the trimmed V and J ends, which lost 1 base and 7 bases, there was a span of 14 bases. CDR3 length: 14 residues. CDR3 loop: CAWSAKTSRNEQFF. CDR3 DNA sequence: TGTGCCTGGAGTGCTAAAACTAGCAGGAATGAGCAGTTCTTC.

This clone has just one count. The CDR3 DNA is TGTGCCAGCAGTCGGTACGAAGAGACCCAGTACTTC. Residues: CASSRYEETQYF. J is TRBJ2-5 and V is TRBV2; D gene ambiguous. Germline V lookup: CDR1 SNHLY, CDR2 FYNNEI. The length of the CDR3 is 12 residues. Trimming pared 5 bases from V and 3 bases from J, leaving 7 bases between. Complete variable domain (other parts from reference TRBV2 and TRBJ2-5): EPEVTQTPSHQVTQMGQEVILRCVPISNHLYFYWYRQILGQKVEFLVSFYNNEISEKSEIFDDQFSVERPDGSNFTLKIRSTKLEDSAMYFCASSRYEETQYFGPGTRLLVL.

The DNA for the CDR3 is TGCGCCAGCAGCTTGGTTCAGGGGCAAAAAGAGACCCAGTACTTC. Translation gives CASSLVQGQKETQYF. The genes are TRBV5-1 and TRBJ2-5; a possible D gene is TRBD1 (6 bases). Trimming left V 0 bases short and J 3 bases short, with 12 bases between. This CDR3 contains 15 residues. Germline loops: CDR1 SGHRS, CDR2 YFSETQ.

The V gene is TRBV5-1, the J gene TRBJ2-6, with D tentatively TRBD2 (6 bases). Germline loops: CDR1 SGHRS, CDR2 YFSETQ. Deletions cut 4 bases from V and 0 bases from J, with 8 bases between. This CDR3 contains 15 residues. CDR3 DNA sequence: TGCGCCAGCAGCATCGGGAGCTCTGGGGCCAACGTCCTGACTTTC. Protein: CASSIGSSGANVLTF. Together with reference TRBV5-1 and TRBJ2-6, the CDR3 gives the full variable domain: KAGVTQTPRYLIKTRGQQVTLSCSPISGHRSVSWYQQTPGQGLQFLFEYFSETQRNKGNFPGRFSGRQFSNSRSEMNVSTLELGDSALYLCASSIGSSGANVLTFGAGSRLTVL.

The chain couples TRBV15 to TRBJ2-3, with D tentatively TRBD1 (5 bases). The V gene lost 1 base and the J gene lost 0 bases, with 14 bases spanning the gap. Per the germline V gene, CDR1 is LNHNV and CDR2 is YYDKDF (reference sequence). CDR3 length: 17 amino acids. CDR3 sequence: CATSRGDDSLSTDTQYF. The CDR3 nucleotides are TGTGCCACCAGCAGAGGTGATGACAGTCTAAGCACAGATACGCAGTATTTT.

The genes are TRBV19 and TRBJ2-3; 13 bases agree with TRBD2. The CDR3 runs 17 residues. CDR1 and CDR2 (germline): LNHDA, SQIVND (reference sequence). Trimming cost V 2 bases and J 1 base; bases outside gene matches: 3. This chain's CDR3 is CASSISGLAGGTDTQYF. The DNA for the CDR3 is TGTGCCAGTAGTATAAGTGGACTAGCGGGAGGCACAGATACGCAGTATTTT.